This TCR beta chain was recovered during a study of blood T cell repertoires in COVID-19. Overall study: The United States, Italy and Spain provided the acute and convalescent COVID-19 samples. Nucleic acid was either cDNA or gDNA, and it came from T cells, B-cell-depleted T cells, or PBMCs.

The authors' processing: Estimates of nucleated cell counts were drawn from the amplification of reference gene primers. Method: immunoSEQ multiplex PCR; TCRdb's copy keeps in-frame clones and lacks some. From that table come the V and J calls and clone size; the DNA was used to work out D and trimming. The sample holds tens of thousands of clones, 89% seen once. Trimming shortened V by 6 bases and J by 0 bases, and 9 bases separated the two germline ends. Looked up from germline, CDR1 is LNHDA and CDR2 is SQIVND (reference sequence). There are 14 residues in the CDR3. Seattle patients were enrolled while actively infected and followed longitudinally.

The sample taken for sequencing was peripheral blood. The chain combines TRBV19 with TRBJ2-1, with a weak D call TRBD1 (6 bases). This receptor was identified in a man between 60 and 75 years old with COVID-19, enrolled during active disease. The CDR3 DNA is TGTGCCAGTAGGGACAGTAGCTCCTACAATGAGCAGTTCTTC. Residues: CASRDSSSYNEQFF. The whole variable domain, filled in from reference TRBV19 and TRBJ2-1, reads DGGITQSPKYLFRKEGQNVTLSCEQNLNHDAMYWYRQDPGQGLRLIYYSQIVNDFQKGDIAEGYSVSREKKESFPLTVTSAQKNPTAFYLCASRDSSSYNEQFFGPGTRLTVL.